A single sample gave rise to the 20 T cell receptor beta chains below, sequenced in a study of post-analysis software for immune sequencing data. For these receptors, no antigen is known. Tagging with unique molecular identifiers was a feature of the TCR beta cDNA libraries. TCRdb reprocessed the PCR reads via MiXCR and lists one record per CDR3 protein. The repertoire holds about 820,000 distinct CDR3 sequences, with roughly 50% as singletons. General study results and limits: TRBV5-6, TRBV5-1 and TRBV20-1 were among four or five TRBV segments more frequent in patients than controls.

Sequencing was done on a sample of blood. The receptors originated from a girl between 5 and 17 years old with multiple sclerosis.

This clonotype was detected only a few times. This rearrangement joins TRBV11-2 to TRBJ2-1; D gene ambiguous. Per the germline V gene, CDR1 is SGHAT and CDR2 is FQNNGV. Trimming stripped 5 bases from V and 5 bases from J, with 16 bases between. This CDR3 spans 15 amino acids. The CDR3 spells CASSLRQRFDNEQFF. The CDR3 DNA is TGTGCCAGCAGCCTCCGCCAGCGATTCGACAATGAGCAGTTCTTC.

This clonotype was detected a few times. Relative to the germline gene, one junction end is altered; a read error may explain this. The chain carries TRBV20-1 and TRBJ2-3, with TRBD2 matching over 11 bases. The CDR3 consists of 16 residues. Looked up from germline, CDR1 is DFQATT and CDR2 is SNEGSKA (reference sequence). CDR3 in amino acids: CSARVTSGGSPDTQYF. DNA of the CDR3: TGCAGTGCGAGAGTCACTAGCGGGGGTAGCCCAGATACGCAGTATTTT.

This clonotype has just a few counts. This chain joins TRBV3-1 and TRBJ2-6, with D unclear. The germline V and J ends were trimmed by 0 bases and 8 bases, with 8 bases remaining between them. The length of the CDR3 is 14 residues. Germline CDR1 reads LGHDT; CDR2 reads YNNKEL (reference sequence). The CDR3 DNA reads TGTGCCAGCAGCCAAGATCCCCGGACCAACGTCCTGACTTTC. It translates to CASSQDPRTNVLTF.

This chain links TRBV6-1 with TRBJ2-1, with D perhaps being TRBD1 or TRBD2 (5 bases each). The CDR3 is 13 amino acids. The germline CDR1 and CDR2 sequences are MNHNS and SASEGT. V lost 1 base and J 10 bases, leaving 11 bases between the germline ends. The CDR3 DNA follows: TGTGCCAGCAGTGAAGGAACCGGGACGGAGCAGTTCTTC. Its protein is CASSEGTGTEQFF.

The V gene is TRBV9, the J gene TRBJ1-5; tentative D call: TRBD1 (6 bases). The CDR3 extends over 15 amino acids. Trimming left V 2 bases short and J 3 bases short, with 12 bases between. Germline CDR1 SGDLS, CDR2 YYNGEE. CDR3 DNA sequence: TGTGCCAGCAGCGTGGATGGGGGGCCCAATCAGCCCCAGCATTTT. Its translation is CASSVDGGPNQPQHF.

This rearrangement joins TRBV5-6 to TRBJ1-1, with 8 bases that match TRBD1. Germline V gene sequence: CDR1 SGHDT, CDR2 YYEEEE. Unmatched junction bases numbered 7, after V lost 4 bases and J lost 5 bases. The length of the CDR3 is 14 residues. The CDR3, as DNA: TGTGCCAGCAGCCGACAGGGGATGCGGACTGAAGCTTTCTTT. Translation: CASSRQGMRTEAFF.

The V and J genes are TRBV5-5 and TRBJ2-5; possible D gene TRBD1, 5 bases. The V gene's germline CDR1 is SGHKS and CDR2 YYEKEE (reference sequence). This CDR3 region has 15 residues. V was clipped by 1 base and J by 3 bases, with 13 bases between them. Written as DNA, the CDR3 is TGTGCCAGCAGCTTGATTAGGGGCATAGAAGAGACCCAGTACTTC. It yields the protein CASSLIRGIEETQYF.

This clonotype was counted only a few times. The chain uses TRBV20-1 and TRBJ2-7, with 7 bases matching TRBD1. The germline V gene encodes CDR1 DFQATT and CDR2 SNEGSKA (reference sequence). J was trimmed by 5 bases and V by 6 bases; bases with no gene match: 4. The CDR3 sequence is 11 residues long. The CDR3 bases are TGCAGTGCCGACAGGGACCACGAGCAGTACTTC. Translation gives CSADRDHEQYF.

This clonotype was seen a few times. This sequence joins TRBV29-1 and TRBJ2-3, with D tentatively TRBD1 (6 bases). CDR1 is SQVTM and CDR2 is ANQGSEA in the germline V gene. The CDR3 runs to 13 residues. Trimming removed 4 bases at V and 6 bases at J, with 14 bases between. The CDR3 DNA is TGCAGCGTTGGCCGCCGGACAGCGGATACGCAGTATTTT. This sequence encodes CSVGRRTADTQYF.

The CDR3 DNA sequence: TGCAGTGCTAGGTCGACTAGCGGGCTTCACAATGAGCAGTTCTTC. Translating gives CSARSTSGLHNEQFF. This sequence joins TRBV20-1 and TRBJ2-1; TRBD2 matches 10 bases. The germline V gene has CDR1 DFQATT and CDR2 SNEGSKA (reference sequence). The CDR3 is 15 residues long. V lost 3 bases, J lost 5 bases, and 7 bases stayed unmatched.

Note on this clonotype: The junction does not match germline at one end; this may be a read error. The chain employs TRBV29-1 and TRBJ1-1, with TRBD1 as a possible D gene (5 bases). CDR3 length equals 13 residues. Germline V gives CDR1 SQVTM, CDR2 ANQGSEA. For the CDR3, the DNA is TGCAGCGTTGAATTGTCAGGGTCCACTAAAGCTTTCTTT. Translation: CSVELSGSTKAFF.

The chain uses TRBV7-9 and TRBJ2-1; either TRBD1 or TRBD2 may supply D (5 bases each). The germline V gene encodes CDR1 SEHNR and CDR2 FQNEAQ (reference sequence). The CDR3 is 13 residues long. V gave up 5 bases and J gave up 15 bases, with 20 bases separating them. The CDR3 loop reads CASSEGVGGWLFF. CDR3 in DNA: TGTGCCAGCAGCGAAGGGGTTGGGGGATGGCTGTTCTTC.

This sequence joins TRBV5-1 and TRBJ2-2; D possibly matches TRBD1 or TRBD2 (5 bases each). The germline V gene has CDR1 SGHRS and CDR2 YFSETQ. The CDR3 has 15 residues. V lost 0 bases, J lost 3 bases, and 9 bases lay in between. The CDR3 nucleotides are TGCGCCAGCAGCTTGGAGGGGCGGGACACCGGGGAGCTGTTTTTT. Its protein is CASSLEGRDTGELFF.

This chain links TRBV21-1 with TRBJ2-4; TRBD2 was called by the table and not checked on the DNA. The J call may be faulty, since TRBJ2-7 better matches the DNA end. TRBV21-1 counts as a pseudogene. CDR3 length: 13 residues. The CDR3 nucleotides read TGTGCCCACAGAGGTGGCAGTCCCTACGAGCAGTACTTC. Translation gives CAHRGGSPYEQYF.

This clonotype has just a few counts. The chain employs TRBV20-1 and TRBJ2-4, with a tentative D call TRBD2 (6 bases). Germline values: CDR1 DFQATT, CDR2 SNEGSKA (reference sequence). Trimming cost V 6 bases and J 1 base, with 16 bases left between them. CDR3 length: 15 amino acids. CDR3 coding DNA: TGCAGTGCAACTTCCTTGGAGGGCGCCAAAAACATTCAGTACTTC. This translates into CSATSLEGAKNIQYF.

V and J are TRBV2 and TRBJ2-4; 8 positions match TRBD1. The CDR3 extends over 15 amino acids. Germline loops: CDR1 SNHLY, CDR2 FYNNEI. Germline trimming cut 5 bases from V and 1 base from J; bases unmatched to any gene: 4. The CDR3 spells CASSLQGVAKNIQYF. The CDR3 DNA is TGTGCCAGCAGTCTACAGGGGGTGGCCAAAAACATTCAGTACTTC.

This chain joins TRBV14 and TRBJ2-3; 7 bases are a match to TRBD1. Germline-derived CDR1 and CDR2 are SGHDN and FVKESK. The CDR3 covers 15 residues. V lost 2 bases, J lost 0 bases, and 2 bases stayed unmatched. CDR3 nucleotide sequence: TGTGCCAGCAGCCAAAGGACAGGAAGCACAGATACGCAGTATTTT. Protein product: CASSQRTGSTDTQYF.

The chain employs TRBV5-1 and TRBJ2-7, with TRBD2 matching 7 bases. V was clipped by 0 bases and J by 2 bases; unmatched bases: 8. The germline V gene encodes CDR1 SGHRS and CDR2 YFSETQ. The CDR3 totals 16 residues. DNA of the CDR3: TGCGCCAGCAGCTTGGCCGGGAGCGGGGTACCCTACGAGCAGTACTTC. Residues: CASSLAGSGVPYEQYF.

The J gene is TRBJ2-6, the V gene TRBV12-3 or TRBV12-4; 8 positions match TRBD1. CDR3 length: 18 residues. J lost 0 bases, V lost 3 bases, and 7 bases had no gene match. The CDR3 is CASSFGTGTLSGANVLTF. The CDR3 DNA follows: TGTGCCAGCAGTTTCGGGACAGGCACTCTCTCTGGGGCCAACGTCCTGACTTTC.

The chain joins TRBV5-5 to TRBJ1-6; TRBD1 might be the D (6 bases). This CDR3 region has 16 residues. The germline V gene encodes CDR1 SGHKS and CDR2 YYEKEE (reference sequence). The V gene lost 3 bases and the J gene lost 8 bases, with 18 bases spanning the gap. This CDR3 is CASSWTARGGDSPLHF. The DNA for the CDR3 is TGTGCCAGCAGCTGGACTGCCAGGGGAGGTGATTCACCCCTCCACTTT.